This T cell receptor (beta chain) is from a study of cytomegalovirus exposure and HLA in healthy donors. Germline lookup yields CDR1 MNHEY and CDR2 SVGAGI. The CDR3 runs 16 residues. With 2 bases removed from V and 0 bases from J, the gap between germline ends came to 11 bases. Primers: 60 Vbeta forward and 13 Jbeta reverse. The repertoire was sequenced with immunoSEQ multiplex PCR; TCRdb's copy has only in-frame clones and lacks some. This table holds roughly 60,000 clones, about 83% found once. Study-level results: Beyond CMV serostatus, there was no information to go on about immune exposure.

For this clone: Its antigen is still unknown.

Sequenced sample: PBMCs. The chain employs TRBV6-5 and TRBJ2-4, with TRBD1 as a possible D gene (5 bases). The TCR sequence derives from a man under 40 in good health and CMV-seronegative. In DNA, the CDR3 is TGTGCCAGCAGTTACCAGGGTTTGGGAGCCAAAAACATTCAGTACTTC. Amino acid sequence: CASSYQGLGAKNIQYF.